Listed below are T cell receptor beta chains from one sample, sequenced in a study of shared clonotypes between healthy human individuals. Sequencing was performed with immunoSEQ multiplex PCR; in TCRdb, only in-frame clones are kept and a portion is missing. Of some 300,000 clones in the sample, around 79% were seen once. Source material: memory CD4+ T cells sorted from blood. Source of these receptors: a man under 40 in good health. The CDR3 runs from the conserved cysteine through the conserved F or W. Each record gives: V gene, D gene, clone size, J gene, CDR3 protein, CDR3 DNA. The D gene is left open where the match is weak. Only some rows state a clone size, as once, few, many or a class for expanded clones.

V: TRBV19; D: .; size: .; J: TRBJ1-1; CDR3: CASSVERYEAFF; DNA: TGTGCCAGTAGTGTTGAAAGGTACGAAGCTTTCTTT
V: TRBV28; D: .; size: .; J: TRBJ1-1; CDR3: CASRRGVAFF; DNA: TGTGCCAGCAGACGGGGAGTGGCTTTCTTT
V: TRBV25-1; D: .; size: few; J: TRBJ1-2; CDR3: CASIGVQGGGYTF; DNA: TGTGCCAGCATAGGAGTCCAGGGCGGCGGCTACACCTTC
V: TRBV10-3; D: .; size: many; J: TRBJ2-6; CDR3: CAINRDSGANVLTF; DNA: TGTGCCATCAACCGCGACTCTGGGGCCAACGTCCTGACTTTC
V: TRBV5-4; D: .; size: once; J: TRBJ2-3; CDR3: CASSLDVTDTQYF; DNA: TGTGCCAGCAGCTTGGACGTCACAGATACGCAGTATTTT
V: TRBV27; D: TRBD2; size: .; J: TRBJ2-3; CDR3: CASSLLLAGYSDTQYF; DNA: TGTGCCAGCAGTTTATTACTAGCGGGATATTCAGATACGCAGTATTTT
V: TRBV19; D: .; size: .; J: TRBJ2-7; CDR3: CASSIDPGKISEQYF; DNA: TGTGCCAGTAGTATAGATCCGGGGAAAATCTCGGAGCAGTACTTC
V: TRBV28; D: TRBD2; size: once; J: TRBJ2-7; CDR3: CASSRGVTSGYEQYF; DNA: TGTGCCAGCAGTAGGGGGGTGACTAGCGGCTACGAGCAGTACTTC
V: TRBV5-8; D: TRBD2; size: .; J: TRBJ2-7; CDR3: CASSRTGTSYEQYF; DNA: TGTGCCAGCAGCAGAACCGGGACTAGCTACGAGCAGTACTTC
V: TRBV15; D: .; size: .; J: TRBJ1-5; CDR3: CATSRGADSNQPQHF; DNA: TGTGCCACCAGCAGAGGGGCGGATAGCAATCAGCCCCAGCATTTT
V: TRBV29-1; D: .; size: few; J: TRBJ2-5; CDR3: CSIRDGQETQYF; DNA: TGCAGCATCCGGGACGGCCAAGAGACCCAGTACTTC
V: TRBV6-1; D: TRBD2; size: .; J: TRBJ2-7; CDR3: CASFSGRGSSYEQYF; DNA: TGTGCCAGCTTTAGCGGGAGGGGATCGTCCTACGAGCAGTACTTC
V: TRBV6-5; D: TRBD1; size: .; J: TRBJ1-5; CDR3: CASTVGGGQPQHF; DNA: TGTGCCAGCACGGTAGGGGGCGGTCAGCCCCAGCATTTT
V: TRBV7-2; D: .; size: .; J: TRBJ2-5; CDR3: CASSLPAAFLGEKETQYF; DNA: TGTGCCAGCAGCTTACCAGCGGCATTCCTAGGGGAGAAAGAGACCCAGTACTTC
V: TRBV6-5; D: TRBD2; size: .; J: TRBJ2-1; CDR3: CASSSRTSVTYNEQFF; DNA: TGTGCCAGCAGTTCCCGGACTAGCGTCACCTACAATGAGCAGTTCTTC
V: TRBV19; D: TRBD1; size: .; J: TRBJ2-5; CDR3: CASSMQQGAGETQYF; DNA: TGTGCCAGTAGTATGCAACAGGGGGCAGGGGAGACCCAGTACTTC
V: TRBV30; D: .; size: few; J: TRBJ1-2; CDR3: CASLAGYGYTF; DNA: TGTGCCTCGCTTGCAGGCTATGGCTACACCTTC
V: TRBV6-1; D: .; size: few; J: TRBJ1-2; CDR3: CASSEAGGGPYGYTF; DNA: TGTGCCAGCAGTGAAGCGGGGGGGGGACCCTATGGCTACACCTTC
V: TRBV29-1; D: .; size: .; J: TRBJ2-3; CDR3: CSVDTGTDTQYF; DNA: TGCAGCGTTGATACAGGTACAGATACGCAGTATTTT
V: TRBV6-5; D: .; size: .; J: TRBJ2-3; CDR3: CASSYVGTSTDTQYF; DNA: TGTGCCAGCAGTTACGTCGGGACTAGCACAGATACGCAGTATTTT
V: TRBV6-4; D: .; size: .; J: TRBJ2-3; CDR3: CASSDEGGRTDTQYF; DNA: TGTGCCAGCAGTGACGAGGGGGGACGTACAGATACGCAGTATTTT
V: TRBV11-2; D: TRBD2; size: few; J: TRBJ2-1; CDR3: CASSETSEYDNEQFF; DNA: TGTGCCAGCAGCGAGACTAGCGAATACGACAATGAGCAGTTCTTC
V: TRBV6-5; D: .; size: .; J: TRBJ1-1; CDR3: CASKRSNPGGTEAFF; DNA: TGTGCCAGCAAGAGGTCTAACCCGGGGGGCACTGAAGCTTTCTTT
V: TRBV28; D: .; size: .; J: TRBJ1-5; CDR3: CASRDSNQPQHF; DNA: TGTGCCAGCAGGGACAGCAATCAGCCCCAGCATTTT
V: TRBV9; D: .; size: once; J: TRBJ1-1; CDR3: CASSVSGQNTEAFF; DNA: TGTGCCAGCAGCGTGAGTGGGCAGAACACTGAAGCTTTCTTT
V: TRBV18; D: .; size: few; J: TRBJ1-1; CDR3: CASSPLEDEAFF; DNA: TGTGCCAGCTCACCATTAGAAGATGAAGCTTTCTTT
V: TRBV11-2; D: TRBD1; size: .; J: TRBJ2-7; CDR3: CASSFKLGTGSSYEQYF; DNA: TGTGCCAGCAGCTTCAAGCTGGGGACAGGAAGCTCCTACGAGCAGTACTTC
V: TRBV9; D: TRBD1; size: few; J: TRBJ1-2; CDR3: CASSVGPLQGVKGYTF; DNA: TGTGCCAGCAGCGTAGGCCCCCTCCAGGGGGTGAAAGGCTACACCTTC
V: TRBV2; D: .; size: .; J: TRBJ2-2; CDR3: CASIRDNTPGFTGELFF; DNA: TGTGCCAGCATTCGGGACAACACCCCCGGTTTCACCGGGGAGCTGTTTTTT
V: TRBV5-1; D: .; size: .; J: TRBJ1-1; CDR3: CASSLWGADTEAFF; DNA: TGCGCCAGCAGCTTGTGGGGGGCAGACACTGAAGCTTTCTTT
V: TRBV5-4; D: TRBD2; size: .; J: TRBJ2-3; CDR3: CASSPGLASTDTQYF; DNA: TGTGCCAGCAGCCCGGGACTAGCGAGCACAGATACGCAGTATTTT
V: TRBV11-2; D: .; size: .; J: TRBJ1-2; CDR3: CASSLLGIYGYTF; DNA: TGTGCCAGCAGCTTGCTCGGGATCTATGGCTACACCTTC
V: TRBV7-9; D: .; size: .; J: TRBJ1-2; CDR3: CASSQEGLYGYTF; DNA: TGTGCCAGCAGCCAGGAGGGACTCTATGGCTACACCTTC
V: TRBV6-6; D: .; size: .; J: TRBJ2-7; CDR3: CASGGVDRANEQYF; DNA: TGTGCCAGCGGGGGGGTGGACAGGGCCAACGAGCAGTACTTC
V: TRBV11-2; D: .; size: many; J: TRBJ2-3; CDR3: CASQRRFPRDPTDTQYF; DNA: TGTGCCAGCCAAAGGAGGTTCCCGCGGGACCCCACAGATACGCAGTATTTT
V: TRBV14; D: .; size: .; J: TRBJ2-5; CDR3: CASSRYLQETQYF; DNA: TGTGCCAGCAGCCGTTACCTCCAAGAGACCCAGTACTTC
V: TRBV20-1; D: .; size: .; J: TRBJ1-1; CDR3: CSAPLAFF; DNA: TGCAGTGCTCCACTGGCTTTCTTT
V: TRBV7-8; D: TRBD2; size: few; J: TRBJ2-7; CDR3: CASSHIVEGLAIHEQYF; DNA: TGTGCCAGCAGCCACATCGTAGAGGGACTAGCGATCCACGAGCAGTACTTC
V: TRBV5-1; D: .; size: .; J: TRBJ2-5; CDR3: CASSYNAETQYF; DNA: TGCGCCAGCAGCTACAACGCGGAGACCCAGTACTTC
V: TRBV10-3; D: TRBD2; size: .; J: TRBJ2-7; CDR3: CAISGTSGTWEQYF; DNA: TGTGCCATCAGTGGGACTAGCGGGACGTGGGAGCAGTACTTC
V: TRBV5-1; D: .; size: .; J: TRBJ2-3; CDR3: CASSLFSSGTDTQYF; DNA: TGCGCCAGCAGCTTGTTCTCTAGCGGCACAGATACGCAGTATTTT
V: TRBV6-1; D: .; size: .; J: TRBJ2-5; CDR3: CASSVGGLRTGQETQYF; DNA: TGTGCCAGCAGTGTGGGGGGCCTAAGGACAGGCCAAGAGACCCAGTACTTC
V: TRBV29-1; D: .; size: .; J: TRBJ2-4; CDR3: CSVEGWGFDKNIQYF; DNA: TGCAGCGTTGAAGGGTGGGGTTTTGACAAAAACATTCAGTACTTC
V: TRBV19; D: TRBD1; size: .; J: TRBJ2-1; CDR3: CASSPRTGGMDEQFF; DNA: TGTGCCAGTAGTCCACGGACAGGGGGCATGGATGAGCAGTTCTTC